This TCR beta chain was observed in a study of OX40 agonist ivuxolimab in advanced cancers. As to this clone: Its cognate antigen is unknown.

Clones were sequenced by immunoSEQ multiplex PCR, and TCRdb holds only the in-frame ones, with some missing. The sample carries around 54,000 clones, roughly 90% recorded once. Study results and limitations: The CD4+ and CD8+ T cells in the blood had expanded clonally by week 6 at 0.1 to 3.0 mg/kg.

It was autoimmune disease history or systemic immunosuppression that excluded patients. Blood got drawn at baseline, again on cycle 4 day 1, and then on cycle 7 day 1. V lost 1 base, J lost 6 bases, and 16 bases lay in between. CDR1 SGHAT and CDR2 FQNNGV come from the germline V gene. The CDR3 has 15 residues. This rearrangement joins TRBV11-2 to TRBJ2-7, with TRBD1 as a possible D gene (6 bases). The TCR sequence derives from an adult with an advanced solid tumor such as melanoma, head and neck, liver or kidney cancer. The material sequenced was CD4+ or CD8+ T cells sorted from blood, taken in a trial of the OX40 agonist ivuxolimab. The CDR3 nucleotides read TGTGCCAGCAGCTTAGTGGCAGGGGTTGTGGGCGAGCAGTACTTC. Its translation: CASSLVAGVVGEQYF.